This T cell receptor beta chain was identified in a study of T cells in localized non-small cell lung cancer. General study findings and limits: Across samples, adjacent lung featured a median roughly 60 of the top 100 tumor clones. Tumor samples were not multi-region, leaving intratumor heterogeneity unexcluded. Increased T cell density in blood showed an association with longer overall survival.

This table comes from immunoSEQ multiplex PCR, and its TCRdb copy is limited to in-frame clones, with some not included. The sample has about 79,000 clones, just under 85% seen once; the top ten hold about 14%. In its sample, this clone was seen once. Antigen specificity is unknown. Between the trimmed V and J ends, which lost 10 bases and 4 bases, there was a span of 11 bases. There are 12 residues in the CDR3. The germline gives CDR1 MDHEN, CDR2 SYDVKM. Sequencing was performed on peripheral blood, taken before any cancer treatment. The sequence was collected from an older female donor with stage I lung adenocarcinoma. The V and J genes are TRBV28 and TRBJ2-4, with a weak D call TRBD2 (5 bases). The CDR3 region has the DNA TGTGCCACCACAACTAGGAAAAACATTCAGTACTTC. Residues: CATTTRKNIQYF.